These 25 T cell receptor beta chains originate from one sample sequenced in a study of CD8+CD57+ T cells in acquired aplastic anemia listed by TCRdb under 2018. Patients chosen for sequencing had shown expansion of CD8+CD57+ cells by flow cytometry. The run used an Illumina HiSeq 2000. TCR beta VDJ combination and CDR3 sequence profiling used genomic DNA as the template. TCRdb ran its own pipeline on the public reads, namely fastp trimming at Q25 and MiXCR clone calling, and kept in-frame beta chains. Duplicate CDR3 protein sequences are folded into a single record with the most common DNA and genes. The sample profile shows approximately 120,000 distinct CDR3 sequences; approximately 36% of them were found once. The ten top clones hold under 3% of the sample. Material for sequencing was sorted CD4+, CD8+, or CD8+CD57+ T cells (not recorded which) from PBMCs. The receptors originated from a human donor with aplastic anemia.

This clonotype was recorded many times. The J gene is TRBJ1-5, the V gene TRBV20-1; 9 nucleotides align to TRBD1. This CDR3 has 17 amino acids. The V gene end was trimmed by 6 bases and the J gene end by 2 bases; junction bases not matched to a gene: 14. The germline CDR1 and CDR2 sequences are DFQATT and SNEGSKA (reference sequence). CDR3 residues: CSAKPGQGVHGNQPQHF. CDR3 nucleotide sequence: TGCAGTGCGAAGCCGGGACAGGGAGTGCATGGCAATCAGCCCCAGCATTTT.

This clonotype appeared a few times. The chain couples TRBV13 to TRBJ2-2; D may correspond to TRBD1 or TRBD2 (6 bases each). The V end was cut by 2 bases, the J end by 5 bases, with 9 bases between. There are 14 residues in the CDR3. Germline V gene sequence: CDR1 PRHDT, CDR2 FYEKMQ (reference sequence). The CDR3 nucleotides read TGTGCCAGCAGCTTACAGGGGAGGACCGGGGAGCTGTTTTTT. Its protein product is CASSLQGRTGELFF.

Worth noting for this clonotype: A much larger clone sits a single nucleotide away, making a read error possible. CDR3 protein: CTSTLDGPPSYEQYF. The CDR3 nucleotides are TGTACCAGCACCCTCGACGGGCCACCTTCCTACGAGCAGTACTTC. V gene TRBV6-1 combines with J gene TRBJ2-7; D gene uncertain. Germline V gene data show CDR1 as MNHNS and CDR2 as SASEGT. This CDR3 has 15 residues.

This clonotype is classed as medium-sized. The V gene is TRBV2, the J gene TRBJ1-3; a weak D match, TRBD1 (5 bases). V lost 5 bases, J lost 9 bases, and 17 bases lay in between. This CDR3 is 14 amino acids long. Germline assignment: CDR1 SNHLY and CDR2 FYNNEI. The CDR3 region has the DNA TGTGCCAGCAGTACCACAGGCCCCCTTTCCACCATATATTTT. This gives the protein CASSTTGPLSTIYF. The full variable domain, its missing parts supplied by reference TRBV2 and TRBJ1-3, is EPEVTQTPSHQVTQMGQEVILRCVPISNHLYFYWYRQILGQKVEFLVSFYNNEISEKSEIFDDQFSVERPDGSNFTLKIRSTKLEDSAMYFCASSTTGPLSTIYFGEGSWLTVV.

The rearrangement uses TRBV7-8 and TRBJ1-4; D uncertain. Germline V gene data show CDR1 as SGHVS and CDR2 as FQNEAQ. The germline V and J ends were trimmed by 5 bases and 0 bases, with 10 bases remaining between them. The CDR3 is made up of 15 amino acids. The CDR3 spells CASSREGATNEKLFF. The CDR3 coding sequence is TGTGCCAGCAGCCGTGAGGGAGCAACTAATGAAAAACTGTTTTTT.

In its sample, this clonotype was seen a few times. The genes are TRBV5-4 and TRBJ1-6; TRBD1 matches 10 bases. The CDR3 is 16 residues long. Trimming cost V 4 bases and J 14 bases; bases outside gene matches: 15. Per the germline V gene, CDR1 is SGHNT and CDR2 is YYREEE (reference sequence). The CDR3 region has the DNA TGTGCCAGCAGCACATTGACAGGGGGCGGAGGGGGATCCCTCCACTTT. Protein product: CASSTLTGGGGGSLHF.

CDR3 residues: CASSPLTRQYF. The CDR3 DNA reads TGTGCCAGCAGCCCACTTACGCGACAGTACTTC. The chain recombines TRBV7-6 with TRBJ2-7; D is uncertain. This CDR3 comprises 11 residues. The germline V gene has CDR1 SGHVS and CDR2 FNYEAQ. Trimming shortened V by 5 bases and J by 10 bases, and 12 bases separated the two germline ends.

The chain uses TRBV24-1 and TRBJ1-5, with 9 bases that match TRBD1. J lost 4 bases, V lost 3 bases, and 6 bases had no gene match. The CDR3 spans 16 residues. CDR1 and CDR2 from the germline V gene are KGHDR and SFDVKD. CDR3 amino acids: CATSDSRDRVNQPQHF. For the CDR3, the DNA is TGTGCCACCAGTGATAGCCGGGACAGGGTGAATCAGCCCCAGCATTTT.

The gene calls are TRBV28 and TRBJ2-1; 9 nucleotides line up with TRBD1. The CDR3 loop spans 14 amino acids. Germline V gives CDR1 MDHEN, CDR2 SYDVKM. The junction had 13 bases not matched to a gene; V was cut back by 10 bases and J by 9 bases. CDR3 loop: CATLRTGVVGEQFF. CDR3 DNA: TGTGCCACCCTTAGGACAGGGGTGGTTGGTGAGCAGTTCTTC.

This chain connects TRBV6-5 to TRBJ1-6; D remains ambiguous. V was shortened by 4 bases and J by 11 bases, with 15 bases between the two germline ends. Germline V gives CDR1 MNHEY, CDR2 SVGAGI. The CDR3 has 14 residues. For the CDR3, the DNA is TGTGCCAGCAGTTTATGGGAGGGAGACACACCCCTCCACTTT. This sequence encodes CASSLWEGDTPLHF.

There are many counts of this clonotype. The gene calls are TRBV20-1 and TRBJ1-2; tentative D call: TRBD1 (5 bases). This CDR3 has 14 residues. Between the trimmed V and J ends, which lost 1 base and 7 bases, there was a span of 16 bases. The germline V gene has CDR1 DFQATT and CDR2 SNEGSKA (reference sequence). The CDR3 bases are TGCAGTGCTAGAGTCCGTGGGGGGAGCGGTGGCTACACCTTC. This gives the protein CSARVRGGSGGYTF.

Only a few counts were recorded for this clonotype. J is TRBJ1-6 and V is TRBV9; D may be TRBD1 (5 bases). Germline CDR1 and CDR2: SGDLS and YYNGEE. CDR3 length: 14 residues. V was shortened by 0 bases and J by 5 bases, with 6 bases between the two germline ends. The CDR3 DNA is TGTGCCAGCAGCGTAGGACAGAATAATTCACCCCTCCACTTT. Amino acid sequence: CASSVGQNNSPLHF.

In this sample, this clonotype turned up a few times. V is TRBV27 and J is TRBJ1-1, with D unclear. Trimming removed 6 bases at V and 0 bases at J, with 11 bases between. Germline V gene lookup returns CDR1 MNHEY and CDR2 SMNVEV (reference sequence). The CDR3 consists of 14 residues. Here the CDR3 reads CASSRGSLNTEAFF. CDR3 coding DNA: TGTGCCAGCAGCCGCGGGTCTTTGAACACTGAAGCTTTCTTT.

This clonotype occurred many times. This sequence joins TRBV10-3 and TRBJ1-4; D is unclear. In germline, CDR1 is ENHRY, CDR2 SYGVKD. The CDR3 is 13 amino acids. V was clipped by 2 bases and J by 3 bases, with 4 bases between them. The CDR3 DNA sequence: TGTGCCATCAGTGAGGGAGCTAATGAAAAACTGTTTTTT. Amino acids: CAISEGANEKLFF.

The rearrangement joins TRBV29-1 to TRBJ2-7; the match to TRBD1 covers 7 bases. The germline V gene has CDR1 SQVTM and CDR2 ANQGSEA. The CDR3 is 12 residues long. The V gene end was trimmed by 7 bases and the J gene end by 6 bases; junction bases not matched to a gene: 9. The CDR3 sequence: CSAKTGTSEQYF. DNA of the CDR3: TGCAGCGCTAAGACAGGGACAAGCGAGCAGTACTTC.

This clonotype was seen at least ten times. This sequence joins TRBV20-1 and TRBJ1-1, with D hard to call. The CDR3 has 10 residues. Germline values: CDR1 DFQATT, CDR2 SNEGSKA (reference sequence). V gave up 6 bases and J gave up 5 bases, with 7 bases separating them. The DNA of the CDR3 is TGCAGTGCCGTGGGGACTGAAGCTTTCTTT. This translates into CSAVGTEAFF.

The sample holds many counts of this clonotype. V and J are TRBV20-1 and TRBJ2-7, with D perhaps assigned TRBD1 or TRBD2 (5 bases each). Trimming stripped 2 bases from V and 8 bases from J, with 22 bases between. CDR3 length: 15 residues. CDR1 is DFQATT and CDR2 is SNEGSKA in the germline V gene (reference sequence). As DNA, the CDR3 is TGCAGTGCTAGACCCGACGGGACCACCCTCTTTAAGCAGTACTTC. Protein sequence: CSARPDGTTLFKQYF.

In its sample, this clonotype was seen a few times. This chain uses TRBV6-5 with TRBJ1-4; TRBD1 matches at 8 bases. The CDR3 extends over 16 amino acids. CDR1 and CDR2 from the germline V gene are MNHEY and SVGAGI. V trimming: 0 bases; J trimming: 3 bases; junction bases outside the gene matches: 3. Here the CDR3 DNA reads TGTGCCAGCAGTTACTCCACAGGGGGGGCTAATGAAAAACTGTTTTTT. Translating gives CASSYSTGGANEKLFF.

This clonotype was recorded at least ten times. This chain joins TRBV7-9 and TRBJ1-1; no firm D call. Trimming cost V 6 bases and J 7 bases, with 12 bases left between them. Germline V CDR1 and CDR2: SEHNR, FQNEAQ (reference sequence). This CDR3 has 12 amino acids. The CDR3 protein is CASSRASGEAFF. The CDR3, as DNA: TGTGCCAGCAGTCGGGCCTCCGGTGAAGCTTTCTTT.

This clonotype was found a few times. This chain links TRBV28 with TRBJ1-2; 8 bases are a match to TRBD1. The germline V gene encodes CDR1 MDHEN and CDR2 SYDVKM. The CDR3 consists of 15 residues. V shed 4 bases, J shed 3 bases, and the junction held 7 bases outside the gene matches. CDR3 protein: CASSSLWTGHYGYTF. For the CDR3, the DNA is TGTGCCAGCAGTTCACTTTGGACAGGGCACTATGGCTACACCTTC.

The sample holds a few counts of this clonotype. The V call is TRBV15, the J call TRBJ2-7, with D possibly matching TRBD1 (5 bases). V gave up 5 bases and J gave up 2 bases, with 10 bases separating them. This CDR3 comprises 13 residues. Germline-derived CDR1 and CDR2 are LNHNV and YYDKDF (reference sequence). CDR3 coding DNA: TGTGCCACCAGCTTAAGGGGCGCCTACGAGCAGTACTTC. Amino acids: CATSLRGAYEQYF.

This clonotype was picked up many times. The chain uses TRBV12-3 or TRBV12-4 and TRBJ1-1; D gene uncertain. Trimming removed 5 bases from V and 4 bases from J, with 11 bases in between. This CDR3 spans 13 amino acids. The CDR3 DNA sequence: TGTGCCAGCAGTCAGACGTCTGGCACTGAAGCTTTCTTT. Amino acid sequence: CASSQTSGTEAFF.

This clonotype was counted a few times. Possible read error: a much larger clone is one base away. This chain connects TRBV5-1 to TRBJ1-5; D not certain. This CDR3 is built from 15 residues. The ends were cut back, 0 bases at V and 0 bases at J, with 7 bases in the middle. Germline V gene lookup returns CDR1 SGHRS and CDR2 YFSETQ. The CDR3 nucleotides are TGCGCCAGCAGCTTGGGCGAACCTAGCAATCAGCCCCAGCATTTT. It specifies CASSLGEPSNQPQHF.

This clonotype occurred many times. The rearrangement links TRBV20-1 to TRBJ1-4, with D possibly matching TRBD1 (5 bases). The CDR3 loop spans 15 amino acids. V shed 5 bases and J shed 0 bases, with 13 bases lying between them. Germline V gene lookup returns CDR1 DFQATT and CDR2 SNEGSKA (reference sequence). In nucleotides, the CDR3 is TGCAGTGCTTGGGGCCTAAGAGCAACTAATGAAAAACTGTTTTTT. Its translation: CSAWGLRATNEKLFF.

V is TRBV24-1 and J is TRBJ2-3; no firm D call. Germline V CDR1 and CDR2: KGHDR, SFDVKD. This CDR3 contains 19 residues. V lost 5 bases and J lost 8, with 31 bases in between. In DNA form, the CDR3 reads TGTGCCACCAGTGGCTCACTCCCCCGGTTGCCAGGTTCGGCAGGTACGCAGTATTTT. This gives the protein CATSGSLPRLPGSAGTQYF.